The TCR beta chain described here comes from a study of cytomegalovirus exposure and HLA in healthy donors. The trim removed 7 bases at V and 4 bases at J, leaving 11 bases unmatched. Germline-derived CDR1 and CDR2 are SQVTM and ANQGSEA. The CDR3 consists of 14 residues. Study-wide results and caveats: Later, an analysis showed that TCR beta chains associated with HLA were more clonally expanded than others that were equally common. Beyond CMV serostatus, there was no information to go on about immune exposure.

About this clone itself: What it binds is not known.

Both 60 Vbeta primers and 13 Jbeta primers went into the PCR. Method: immunoSEQ multiplex PCR; TCRdb's copy keeps in-frame clones and lacks some. The sample is made up of roughly 120,000 clones, and the top ten hold approximately 2.6% of it. The sample comprised PBMCs. This sequence joins TRBV29-1 and TRBJ2-5; 8 bases are shared with TRBD1. The TCR comes from a man between 25 and 39 years old in good health and CMV-seronegative. The CDR3 region is CSARTGWGGETQYF. The CDR3, as DNA: TGCAGCGCGCGGACAGGGTGGGGAGGAGAGACCCAGTACTTC.